One and the same sample provided the 5 T cell receptor beta chains below, sequenced in a study of blood T cell repertoires in COVID-19. Some clones are missing from TCRdb's copy, which holds only in-frame ones; the method was immunoSEQ multiplex PCR. The repertoire consists of 25,000 to 35,000 clones, with over 80% occurring once and the leading ten covering about 10%. The material sequenced was peripheral blood. These receptors were taken from a human donor with active COVID-19. The donor label of this sample is uncertain.

This chain connects TRBV27 to TRBJ2-7, with 9 bases fitting TRBD2. Unmatched junction bases numbered 9, after V lost 4 bases and J lost 5 bases. Germline values: CDR1 MNHEY, CDR2 SMNVEV (reference sequence). The CDR3 loop spans 15 amino acids. The CDR3 sequence: CASSYEAGGPNEQYF. In nucleotides, the CDR3 is TGTGCCAGCAGTTACGAGGCGGGAGGGCCGAACGAGCAGTACTTC.

The chain recombines TRBV2 with TRBJ2-3; 7 nucleotides align to TRBD2. The V and J ends lost 3 bases and 1 base, in that order; junction bases with no gene match: 1. This CDR3 has 14 amino acids. Germline values: CDR1 SNHLY, CDR2 FYNNEI. The CDR3 DNA reads as TGTGCCAGCAGTGATCGGGGGGGCACAGATACGCAGTATTTT. This gives the protein CASSDRGGTDTQYF.

J is TRBJ2-3 and V is TRBV19; 8 positions agree with TRBD1. The germline CDR1 and CDR2 sequences are LNHDA and SQIVND (reference sequence). V lost 6 bases to trimming and J lost 3 bases; unmatched junction nucleotides: 8. This CDR3 spans 15 amino acids. CDR3 in amino acids: CASSYQGALTDTQYF. CDR3 nucleotide sequence: TGTGCCAGTAGCTACCAGGGGGCTTTAACAGATACGCAGTATTTT.

The chain uses TRBV28 and TRBJ1-6; D is perhaps TRBD1 (5 bases). V was pared by 5 bases and J by 7 bases, with 15 bases between. Germline V lookup: CDR1 MDHEN, CDR2 SYDVKM. This CDR3 is 15 amino acids long. The CDR3 sequence is CASSPNEGRNSPLHF. Here the CDR3 DNA reads TGTGCCAGCAGTCCAAACGAGGGGAGGAATTCACCCCTCCACTTT. The full variable domain, completed using reference TRBV28 and TRBJ1-6, is DVKVTQSSRYLVKRTGEKVFLECVQDMDHENMFWYRQDPGLGLRLIYFSYDVKMKEKGDIPEGYSVSREKKERFSLILESASTNQTSMYLCASSPNEGRNSPLHFGNGTRLTVT.

The chain combines TRBV10-3 with TRBJ1-2; 7 positions match TRBD1. CDR1 and CDR2 from the germline V gene are ENHRY and SYGVKD. V gave up 3 bases and J gave up 9 bases; unmatched junction bases: 7. This CDR3 comprises 13 residues. CDR3 coding DNA: TGTGCCATCAGTGACCCGACAGGGCGGCGCTACACCTTC. As protein: CAISDPTGRRYTF.